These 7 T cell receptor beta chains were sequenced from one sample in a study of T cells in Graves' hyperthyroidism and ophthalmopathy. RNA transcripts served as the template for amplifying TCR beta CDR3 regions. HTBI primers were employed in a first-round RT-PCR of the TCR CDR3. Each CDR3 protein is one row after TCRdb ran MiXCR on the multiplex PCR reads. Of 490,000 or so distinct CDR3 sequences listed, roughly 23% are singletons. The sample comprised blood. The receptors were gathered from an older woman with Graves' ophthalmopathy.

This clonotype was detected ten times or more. CDR3 in DNA: TGTGCCAGCAGTGTGACAGGGTATGGCTACACCTTC. It codes for CASSVTGYGYTF. This chain uses TRBV6-1 with TRBJ1-2, with 7 bases lining up with TRBD1. The CDR3 is made up of 12 amino acids. J gave up 5 bases and V 4 bases, and 1 base lay outside the gene matches. Looked up from germline, CDR1 is MNHNS and CDR2 is SASEGT.

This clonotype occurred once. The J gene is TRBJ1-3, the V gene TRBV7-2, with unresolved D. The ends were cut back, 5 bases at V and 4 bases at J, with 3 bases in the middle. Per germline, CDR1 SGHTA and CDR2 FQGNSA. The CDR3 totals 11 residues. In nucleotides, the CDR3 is TGTGCCAGCAGCACCGGAAACACCATATATTTT. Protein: CASSTGNTIYF.

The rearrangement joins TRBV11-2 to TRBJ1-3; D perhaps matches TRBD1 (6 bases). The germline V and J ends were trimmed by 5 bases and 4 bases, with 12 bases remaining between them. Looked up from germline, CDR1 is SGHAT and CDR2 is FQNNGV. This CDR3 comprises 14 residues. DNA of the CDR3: TGTGCCAGCAGCCATAACAGGGTGGGAAACACCATATATTTT. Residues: CASSHNRVGNTIYF.

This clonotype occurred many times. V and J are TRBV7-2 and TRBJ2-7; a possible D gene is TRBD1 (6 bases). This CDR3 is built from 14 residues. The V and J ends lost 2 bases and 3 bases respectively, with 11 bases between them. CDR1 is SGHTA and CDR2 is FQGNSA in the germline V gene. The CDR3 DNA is TGTGCCAGCAGCTTAAAGGGACAAGGCTACGAGCAGTACTTC. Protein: CASSLKGQGYEQYF. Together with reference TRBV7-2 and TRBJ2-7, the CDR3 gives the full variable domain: GAGVSQSPSNKVTEKGKDVELRCDPISGHTALYWYRQSLGQGLEFLIYFQGNSAPDKSGLPSDRFSAERTGGSVSTLTIQRTQQEDSAVYLCASSLKGQGYEQYFGPGTRLTVT.

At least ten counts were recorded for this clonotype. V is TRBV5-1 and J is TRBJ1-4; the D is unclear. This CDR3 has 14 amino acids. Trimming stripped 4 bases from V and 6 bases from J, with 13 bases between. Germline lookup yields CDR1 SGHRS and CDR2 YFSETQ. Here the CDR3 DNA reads TGCGCCAGCAGCCCTAAGGGTCAGGATGAAAAACTGTTTTTT. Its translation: CASSPKGQDEKLFF.

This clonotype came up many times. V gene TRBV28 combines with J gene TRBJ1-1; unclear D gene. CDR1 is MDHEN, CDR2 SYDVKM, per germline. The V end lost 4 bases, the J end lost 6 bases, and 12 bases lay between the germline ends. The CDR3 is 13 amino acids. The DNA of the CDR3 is TGTGCCAGCAGTTGGACCCTAGGAGCTGAAGCTTTCTTT. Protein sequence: CASSWTLGAEAFF. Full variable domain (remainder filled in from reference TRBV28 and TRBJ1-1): DVKVTQSSRYLVKRTGEKVFLECVQDMDHENMFWYRQDPGLGLRLIYFSYDVKMKEKGDIPEGYSVSREKKERFSLILESASTNQTSMYLCASSWTLGAEAFFGQGTRLTVV.

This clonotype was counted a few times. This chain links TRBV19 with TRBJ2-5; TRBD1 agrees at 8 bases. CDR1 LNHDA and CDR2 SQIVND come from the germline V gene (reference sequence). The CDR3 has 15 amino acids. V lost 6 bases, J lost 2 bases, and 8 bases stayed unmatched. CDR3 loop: CASSPGTGEQETQYF. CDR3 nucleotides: TGTGCCAGTAGCCCGGGGACAGGAGAACAAGAGACCCAGTACTTC. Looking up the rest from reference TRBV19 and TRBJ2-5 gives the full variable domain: DGGITQSPKYLFRKEGQNVTLSCEQNLNHDAMYWYRQDPGQGLRLIYYSQIVNDFQKGDIAEGYSVSREKKESFPLTVTSAQKNPTAFYLCASSPGTGEQETQYFGPGTRLLVL.